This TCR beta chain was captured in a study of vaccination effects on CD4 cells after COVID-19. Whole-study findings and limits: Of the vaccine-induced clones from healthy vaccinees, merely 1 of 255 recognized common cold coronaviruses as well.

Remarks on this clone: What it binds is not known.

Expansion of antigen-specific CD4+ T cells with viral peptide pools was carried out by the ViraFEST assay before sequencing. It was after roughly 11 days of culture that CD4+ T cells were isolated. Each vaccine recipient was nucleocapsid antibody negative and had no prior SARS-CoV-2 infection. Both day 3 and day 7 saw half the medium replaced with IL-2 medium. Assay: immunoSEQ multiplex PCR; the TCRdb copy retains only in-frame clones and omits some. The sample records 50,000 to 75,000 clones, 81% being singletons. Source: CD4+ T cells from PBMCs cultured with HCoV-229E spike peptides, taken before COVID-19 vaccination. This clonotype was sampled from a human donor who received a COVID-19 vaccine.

As DNA, the CDR3 is TGTGCCAGTAAAGGGACAGGGGGGGACACCGGGGAGCTGTTTTTT. Translating it yields CASKGTGGDTGELFF. J is TRBJ2-2 and V is TRBV19; TRBD1 matches at 11 bases. V was clipped by 7 bases and J by 3 bases; unmatched bases: 4. The CDR3 is 15 residues long. Germline lookup yields CDR1 LNHDA and CDR2 SQIVND (reference sequence).